This T cell receptor beta chain was profiled in a study of blood T cell repertoires in COVID-19. Study background: COVID-19 samples from acute and convalescent phases originated in the United States, Italy and Spain. From T cells, B-cell-depleted T cells, or PBMCs came the material, which was cDNA or gDNA.

Per the original data handling: Quantification of nucleated cells was approximated via reference gene primer amplification. Here immunoSEQ multiplex PCR was the method, and the copy in TCRdb shows in-frame clones only, minus some. V, J and clone size were drawn from that table, and D and trimming were deduced from the DNA. The sample comprises approximately 140,000 clones, roughly 90% of which are singletons, and roughly 18% rests with the top ten. The ends were cut back, 10 bases at V and 1 base at J, with 10 bases in the middle. Germline V gene lookup returns CDR1 LGHDT and CDR2 YNNKEL (reference sequence). This CDR3 spans 12 amino acids.

This chain links TRBV3-1 (or the pseudogene TRBV3-2) with TRBJ2-5, with unresolved D. Input material: peripheral blood. The clonotype comes from a man aged 45 to 65 with active or convalescent COVID-19. This CDR3 reads CATSRLQETQYF. For the CDR3, the DNA is TGTGCCACCTCGCGACTCCAAGAGACCCAGTACTTC.